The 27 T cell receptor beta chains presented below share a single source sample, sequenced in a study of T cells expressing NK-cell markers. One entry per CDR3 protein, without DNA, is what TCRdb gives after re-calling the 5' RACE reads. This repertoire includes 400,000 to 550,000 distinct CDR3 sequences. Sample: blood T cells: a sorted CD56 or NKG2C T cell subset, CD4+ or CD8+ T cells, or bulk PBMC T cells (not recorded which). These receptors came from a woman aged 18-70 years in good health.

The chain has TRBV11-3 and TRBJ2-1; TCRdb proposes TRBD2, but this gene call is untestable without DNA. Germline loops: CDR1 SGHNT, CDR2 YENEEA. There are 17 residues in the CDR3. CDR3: CASSPGTSGRSYNEQFF. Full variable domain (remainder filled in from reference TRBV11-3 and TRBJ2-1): EAGVVQSPRYKIIEKKQPVAFWCNPISGHNTLYWYLQNLGQGPELLIRYENEEAVDDSQLPKDRFSAERLKGVDSTLKIQPAELGDSAVYLCASSPGTSGRSYNEQFFGPGTRLTVL.

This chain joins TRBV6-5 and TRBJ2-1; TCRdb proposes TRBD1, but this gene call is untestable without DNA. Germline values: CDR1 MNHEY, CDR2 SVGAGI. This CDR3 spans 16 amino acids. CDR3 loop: CASRYTRRTGYNEQFF.

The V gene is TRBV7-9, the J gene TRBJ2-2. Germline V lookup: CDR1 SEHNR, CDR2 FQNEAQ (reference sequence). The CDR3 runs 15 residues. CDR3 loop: CASSISGSHTGELFF.

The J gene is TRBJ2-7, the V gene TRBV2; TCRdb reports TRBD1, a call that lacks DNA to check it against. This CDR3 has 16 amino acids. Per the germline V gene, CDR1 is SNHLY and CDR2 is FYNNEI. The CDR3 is CASSDRGRLSSYEQYF.

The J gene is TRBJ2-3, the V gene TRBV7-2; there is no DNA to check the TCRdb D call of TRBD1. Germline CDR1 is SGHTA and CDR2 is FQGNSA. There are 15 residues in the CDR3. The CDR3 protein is CASSTYGQGADTQYF.

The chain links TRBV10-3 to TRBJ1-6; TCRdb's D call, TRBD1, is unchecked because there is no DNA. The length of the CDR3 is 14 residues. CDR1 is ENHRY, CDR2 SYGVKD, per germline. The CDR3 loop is CAISVGGLNSPLHF.

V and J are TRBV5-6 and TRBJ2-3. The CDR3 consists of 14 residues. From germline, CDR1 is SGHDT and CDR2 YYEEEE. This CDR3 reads CASSLRLVTDTQYF. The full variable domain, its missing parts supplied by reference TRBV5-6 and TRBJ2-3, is DAGVTQSPTHLIKTRGQQVTLRCSPKSGHDTVSWYQQALGQGPQFIFQYYEEEERQRGNFPDRFSGHQFPNYSSELNVNALLLGDSALYLCASSLRLVTDTQYFGPGTRLTVL.

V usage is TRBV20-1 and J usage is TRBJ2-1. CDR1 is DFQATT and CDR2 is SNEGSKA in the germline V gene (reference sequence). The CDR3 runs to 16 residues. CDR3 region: CSAEEDRHVGYNEQFF.

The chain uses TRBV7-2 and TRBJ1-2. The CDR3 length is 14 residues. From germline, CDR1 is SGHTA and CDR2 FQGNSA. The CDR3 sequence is CASSLLGFDYGYTF.

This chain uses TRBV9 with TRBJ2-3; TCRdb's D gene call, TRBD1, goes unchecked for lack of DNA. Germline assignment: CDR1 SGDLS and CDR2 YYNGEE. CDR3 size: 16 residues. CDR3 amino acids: CASSVDGGRSTDTQYF.

CDR3 region: CSTIPRGDTQYF. The chain carries TRBV29-1 and TRBJ2-3; no DNA is available, so the TRBD1 call from TCRdb remains unchecked. This CDR3 region has 12 residues. CDR1 is SQVTM and CDR2 is ANQGSEA in the germline V gene.

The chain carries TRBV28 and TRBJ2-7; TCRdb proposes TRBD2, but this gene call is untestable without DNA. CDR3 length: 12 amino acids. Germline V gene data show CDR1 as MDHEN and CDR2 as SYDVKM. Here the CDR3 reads CASGLPPYEQYF. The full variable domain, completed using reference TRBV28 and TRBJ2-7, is DVKVTQSSRYLVKRTGEKVFLECVQDMDHENMFWYRQDPGLGLRLIYFSYDVKMKEKGDIPEGYSVSREKKERFSLILESASTNQTSMYLCASGLPPYEQYFGPGTRLTVT.

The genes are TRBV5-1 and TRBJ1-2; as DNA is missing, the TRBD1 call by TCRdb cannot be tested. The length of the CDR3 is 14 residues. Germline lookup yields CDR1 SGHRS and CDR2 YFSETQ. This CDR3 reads CASGAGEFNYGYTF.

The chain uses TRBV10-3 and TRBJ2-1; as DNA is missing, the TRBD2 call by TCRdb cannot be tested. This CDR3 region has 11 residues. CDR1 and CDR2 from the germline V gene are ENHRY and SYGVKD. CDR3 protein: CAVAGDREQFF.

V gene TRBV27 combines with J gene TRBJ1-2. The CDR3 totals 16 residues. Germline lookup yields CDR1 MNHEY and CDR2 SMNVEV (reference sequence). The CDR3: CASSHRDSGGNYGYTF.

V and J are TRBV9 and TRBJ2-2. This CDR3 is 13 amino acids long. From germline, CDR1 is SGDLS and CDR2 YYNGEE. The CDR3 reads CASSDALTGELFF.

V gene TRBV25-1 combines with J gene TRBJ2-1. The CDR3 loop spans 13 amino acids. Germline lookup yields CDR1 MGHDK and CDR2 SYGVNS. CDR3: CASSEYRVGEQFF. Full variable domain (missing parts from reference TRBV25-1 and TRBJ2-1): EADIYQTPRYLVIGTGKKITLECSQTMGHDKMYWYQQDPGMELHLIHYSYGVNSTEKGDLSSESTVSRIRTEHFPLTLESARPSHTSQYLCASSEYRVGEQFFGPGTRLTVL.

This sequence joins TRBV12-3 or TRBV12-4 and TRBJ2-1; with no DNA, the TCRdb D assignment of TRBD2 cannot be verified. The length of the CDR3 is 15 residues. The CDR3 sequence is CASSRRAGASNEQFF.

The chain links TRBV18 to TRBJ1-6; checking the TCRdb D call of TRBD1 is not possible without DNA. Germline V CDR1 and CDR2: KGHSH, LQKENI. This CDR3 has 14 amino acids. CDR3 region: CASSPGTGGSPLHF.

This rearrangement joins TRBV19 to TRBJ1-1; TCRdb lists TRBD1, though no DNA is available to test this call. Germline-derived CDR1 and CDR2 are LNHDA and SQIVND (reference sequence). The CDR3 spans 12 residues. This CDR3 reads CASSLPHTEAFF.

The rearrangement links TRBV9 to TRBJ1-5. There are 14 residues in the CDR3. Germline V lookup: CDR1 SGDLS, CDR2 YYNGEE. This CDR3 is CASSLGVEGQPQHF.

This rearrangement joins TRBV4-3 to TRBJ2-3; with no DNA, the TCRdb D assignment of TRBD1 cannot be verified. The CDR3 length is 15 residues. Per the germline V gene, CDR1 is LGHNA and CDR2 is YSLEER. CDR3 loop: CASSQNPGSGDTQYF.

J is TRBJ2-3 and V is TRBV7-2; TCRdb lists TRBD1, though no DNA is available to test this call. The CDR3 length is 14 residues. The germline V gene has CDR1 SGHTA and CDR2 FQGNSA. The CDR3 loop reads CASSPLPLTDTQYF.

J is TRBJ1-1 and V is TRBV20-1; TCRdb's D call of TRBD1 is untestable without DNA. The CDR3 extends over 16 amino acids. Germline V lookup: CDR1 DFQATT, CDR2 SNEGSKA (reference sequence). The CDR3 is CSAAGQSAYEYTEAFF.

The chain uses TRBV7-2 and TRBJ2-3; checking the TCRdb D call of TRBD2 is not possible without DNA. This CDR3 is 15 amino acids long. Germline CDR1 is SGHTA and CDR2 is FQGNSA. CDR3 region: CASSQREGSTDTQYF.

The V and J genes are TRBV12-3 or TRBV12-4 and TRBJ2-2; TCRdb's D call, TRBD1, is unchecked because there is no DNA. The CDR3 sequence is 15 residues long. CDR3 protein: CASSGRTGNTGELFF.

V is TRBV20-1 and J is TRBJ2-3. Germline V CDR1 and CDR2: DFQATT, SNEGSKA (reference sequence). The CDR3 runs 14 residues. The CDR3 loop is CSARTLRLTDTQYF.